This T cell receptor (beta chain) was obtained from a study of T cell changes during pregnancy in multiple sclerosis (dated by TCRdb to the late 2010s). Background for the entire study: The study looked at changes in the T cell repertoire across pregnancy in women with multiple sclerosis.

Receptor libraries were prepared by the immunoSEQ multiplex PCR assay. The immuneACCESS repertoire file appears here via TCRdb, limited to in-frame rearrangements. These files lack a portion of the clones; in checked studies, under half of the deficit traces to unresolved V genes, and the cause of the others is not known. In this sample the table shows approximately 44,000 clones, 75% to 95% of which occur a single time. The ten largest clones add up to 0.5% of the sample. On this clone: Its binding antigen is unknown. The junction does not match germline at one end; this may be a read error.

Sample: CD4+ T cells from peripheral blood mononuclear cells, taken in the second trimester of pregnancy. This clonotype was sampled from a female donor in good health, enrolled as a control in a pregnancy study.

The nucleotide sequence reads TGTGCTAGCAGCTTACGGAGCGGGGGAGAGACCCAGTACTTC. Translated, it gives CASSLRSGGETQYF. The rearranged chain carries TRBV7-7 and TRBJ2-5; TRBD2 lines up with 8 middle nucleotides. Inclusive of the bounding cysteine and phenylalanine, the CDR3 is 14 residues long. Only the CDR3 DNA stays, 42 bases, in frame from base 1. From a lookup of the germline V gene (reference sequence), CDR1 and CDR2 are SSHAT and FNYEAQ.